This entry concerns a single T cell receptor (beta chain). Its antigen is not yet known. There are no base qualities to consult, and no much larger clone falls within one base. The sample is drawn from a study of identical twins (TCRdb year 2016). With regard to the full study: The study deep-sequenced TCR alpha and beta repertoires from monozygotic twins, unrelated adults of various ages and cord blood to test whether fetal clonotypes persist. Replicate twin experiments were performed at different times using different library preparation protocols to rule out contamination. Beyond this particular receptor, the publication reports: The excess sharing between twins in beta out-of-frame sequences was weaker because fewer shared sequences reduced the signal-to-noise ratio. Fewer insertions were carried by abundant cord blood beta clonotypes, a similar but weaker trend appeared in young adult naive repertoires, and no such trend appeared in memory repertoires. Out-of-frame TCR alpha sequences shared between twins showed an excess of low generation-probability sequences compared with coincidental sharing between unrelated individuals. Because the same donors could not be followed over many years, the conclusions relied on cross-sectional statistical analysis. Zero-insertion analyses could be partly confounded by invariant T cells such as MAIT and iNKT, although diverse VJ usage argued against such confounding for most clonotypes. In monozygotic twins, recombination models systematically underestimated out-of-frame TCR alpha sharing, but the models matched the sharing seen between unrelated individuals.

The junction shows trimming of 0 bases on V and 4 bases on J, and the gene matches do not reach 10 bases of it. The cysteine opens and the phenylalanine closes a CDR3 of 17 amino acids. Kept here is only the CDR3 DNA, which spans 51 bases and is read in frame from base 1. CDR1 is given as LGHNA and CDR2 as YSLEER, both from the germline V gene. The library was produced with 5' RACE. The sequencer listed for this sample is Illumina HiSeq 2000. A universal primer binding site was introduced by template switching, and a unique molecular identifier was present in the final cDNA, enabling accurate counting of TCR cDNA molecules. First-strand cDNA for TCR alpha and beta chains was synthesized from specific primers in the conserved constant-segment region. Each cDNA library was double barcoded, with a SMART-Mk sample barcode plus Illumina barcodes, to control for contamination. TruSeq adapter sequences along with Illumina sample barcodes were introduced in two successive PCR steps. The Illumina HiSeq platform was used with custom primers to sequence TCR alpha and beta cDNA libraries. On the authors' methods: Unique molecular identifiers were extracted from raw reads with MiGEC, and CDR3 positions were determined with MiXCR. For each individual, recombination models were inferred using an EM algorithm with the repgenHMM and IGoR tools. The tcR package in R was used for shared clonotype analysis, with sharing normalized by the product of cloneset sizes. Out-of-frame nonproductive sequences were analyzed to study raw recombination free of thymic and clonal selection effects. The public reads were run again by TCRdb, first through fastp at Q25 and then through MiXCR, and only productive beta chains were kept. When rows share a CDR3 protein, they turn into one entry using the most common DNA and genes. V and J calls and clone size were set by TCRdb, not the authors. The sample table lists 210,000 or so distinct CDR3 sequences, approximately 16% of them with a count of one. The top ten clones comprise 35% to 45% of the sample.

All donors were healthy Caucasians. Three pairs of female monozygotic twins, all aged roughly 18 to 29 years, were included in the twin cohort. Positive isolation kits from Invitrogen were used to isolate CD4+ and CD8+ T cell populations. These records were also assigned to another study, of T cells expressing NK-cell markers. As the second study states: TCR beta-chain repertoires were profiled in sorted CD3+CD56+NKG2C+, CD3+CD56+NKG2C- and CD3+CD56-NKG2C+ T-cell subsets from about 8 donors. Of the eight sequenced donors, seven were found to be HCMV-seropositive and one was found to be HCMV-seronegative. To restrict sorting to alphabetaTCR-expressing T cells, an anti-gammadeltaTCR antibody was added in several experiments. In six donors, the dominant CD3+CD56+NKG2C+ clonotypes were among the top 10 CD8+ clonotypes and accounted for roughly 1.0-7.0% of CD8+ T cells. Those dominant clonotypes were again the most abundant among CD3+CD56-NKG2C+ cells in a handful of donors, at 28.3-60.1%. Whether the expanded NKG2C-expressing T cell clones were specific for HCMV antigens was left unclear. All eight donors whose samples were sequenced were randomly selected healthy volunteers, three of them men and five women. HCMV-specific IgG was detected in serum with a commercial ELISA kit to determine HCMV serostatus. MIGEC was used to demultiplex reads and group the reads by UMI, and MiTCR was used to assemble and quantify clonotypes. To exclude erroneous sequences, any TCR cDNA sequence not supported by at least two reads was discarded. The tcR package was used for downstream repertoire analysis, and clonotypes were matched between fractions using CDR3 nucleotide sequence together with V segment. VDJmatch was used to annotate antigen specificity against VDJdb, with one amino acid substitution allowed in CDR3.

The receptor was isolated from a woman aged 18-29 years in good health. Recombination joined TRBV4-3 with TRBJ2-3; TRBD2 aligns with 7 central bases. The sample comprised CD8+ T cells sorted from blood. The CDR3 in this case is CASSQDHSGRGADTQYF. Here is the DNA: TGCGCCAGCAGCCAAGACCACAGCGGACGGGGGGCAGATACGCAGTATTTT.